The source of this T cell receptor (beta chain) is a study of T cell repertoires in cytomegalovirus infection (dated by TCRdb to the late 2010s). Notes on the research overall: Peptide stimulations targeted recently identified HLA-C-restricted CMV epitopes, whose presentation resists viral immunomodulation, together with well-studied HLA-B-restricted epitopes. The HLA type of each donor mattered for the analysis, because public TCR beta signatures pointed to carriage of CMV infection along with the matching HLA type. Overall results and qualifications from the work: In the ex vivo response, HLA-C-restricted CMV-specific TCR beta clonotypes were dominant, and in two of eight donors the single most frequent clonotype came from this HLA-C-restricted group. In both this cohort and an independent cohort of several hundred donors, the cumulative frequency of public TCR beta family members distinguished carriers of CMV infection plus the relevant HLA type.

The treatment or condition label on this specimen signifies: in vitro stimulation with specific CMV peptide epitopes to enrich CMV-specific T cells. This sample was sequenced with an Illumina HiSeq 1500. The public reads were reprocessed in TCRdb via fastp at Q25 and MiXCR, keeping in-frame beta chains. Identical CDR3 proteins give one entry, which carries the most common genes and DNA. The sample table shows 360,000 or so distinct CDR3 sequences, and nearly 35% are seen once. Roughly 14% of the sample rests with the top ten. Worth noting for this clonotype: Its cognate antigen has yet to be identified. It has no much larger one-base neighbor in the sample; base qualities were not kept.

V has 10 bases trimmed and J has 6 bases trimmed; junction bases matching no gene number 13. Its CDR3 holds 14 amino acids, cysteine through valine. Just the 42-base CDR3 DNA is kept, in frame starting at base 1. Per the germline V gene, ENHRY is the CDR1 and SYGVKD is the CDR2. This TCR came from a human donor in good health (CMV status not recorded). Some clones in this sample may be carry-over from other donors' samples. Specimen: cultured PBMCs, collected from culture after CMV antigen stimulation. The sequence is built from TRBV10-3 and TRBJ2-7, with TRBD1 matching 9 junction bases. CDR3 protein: CATTWDRDATEQYV. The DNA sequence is TGTGCCACCACATGGGACAGGGACGCCACCGAGCAGTACGTC.